This entry lists 23 T cell receptor beta chains sequenced from one sample in a study of PD-L1 blockade in urothelial cancer. The table came from immunoSEQ multiplex PCR; TCRdb's copy has only in-frame clones and leaves some out. The sample contains more than 75,000 clones, 85% to 95% of which appear only once. The sample was PBMCs, taken around atezolizumab (anti-PD-L1) treatment. These TCRs come from a man aged 55 to 70 with urothelial cancer.

The chain is built from TRBV11-1 and TRBJ2-7; 7 nucleotides align to TRBD2. Germline V gene data show CDR1 as SGHAT and CDR2 as FQDESV (reference sequence). This CDR3 comprises 16 residues. Germline trimming cut 4 bases from V and 5 bases from J; bases unmatched to any gene: 14. The CDR3 nucleotides are TGTGCCAGCAGCTCTGGATGGGCGGGAGCGGCCAACGAGCAGTACTTC. This translates into CASSSGWAGAANEQYF.

The chain carries TRBV2 and TRBJ2-5; D might be TRBD2 (6 bases). The CDR3 covers 14 residues. Germline CDR1 and CDR2: SNHLY and FYNNEI. V shed 6 bases and J shed 2 bases, with 13 bases lying between them. The chain's CDR3 is CASREGTFQETQYF. Written as DNA, the CDR3 is TGTGCCAGCAGGGAGGGGACTTTTCAAGAGACCCAGTACTTC.

The chain has TRBV11-2 and TRBJ1-1; maybe TRBD1 (5 bases). This CDR3 region has 16 residues. The ends were cut back, 5 bases at V and 3 bases at J, with 19 bases in the middle. The germline V gene encodes CDR1 SGHAT and CDR2 FQNNGV. This CDR3 reads CASSATLGAGDTEAFF. The CDR3 bases are TGTGCCAGCAGCGCCACCTTAGGGGCGGGGGACACTGAAGCTTTCTTT.

V is TRBV7-2 and J is TRBJ2-3; no reliable D call. The CDR3 runs to 13 residues. CDR1 and CDR2 (germline): SGHTA, FQGNSA. The V end was cut by 5 bases, the J end by 2 bases, with 8 bases between. The CDR3 region has the DNA TGTGCCAGCAGCCATACTCCCACAGATACGCAGTATTTT. As protein: CASSHTPTDTQYF. Looking up the rest from reference TRBV7-2 and TRBJ2-3 gives the full variable domain: GAGVSQSPSNKVTEKGKDVELRCDPISGHTALYWYRQSLGQGLEFLIYFQGNSAPDKSGLPSDRFSAERTGGSVSTLTIQRTQQEDSAVYLCASSHTPTDTQYFGPGTRLTVL.

The rearrangement uses TRBV6-1 and TRBJ1-5; TRBD1 agrees at 9 bases. The trim removed 6 bases at V and 1 base at J, leaving 4 bases unmatched. CDR3 length: 15 residues. CDR1 is MNHNS and CDR2 is SASEGT in the germline V gene. The DNA for the CDR3 is TGTGCCAGCAGACCGGGACAGGGAAGCAATCAGCCCCAGCATTTT. It specifies CASRPGQGSNQPQHF.

This chain joins TRBV7-9 and TRBJ2-7; 7 bases are a match to TRBD1. CDR1 is SEHNR, CDR2 FQNEAQ, per germline (reference sequence). The CDR3 length is 15 residues. V lost 6 bases and J lost 2; bases outside the gene matches: 10. CDR3 residues: CASRPTGDNPYEQYF. The CDR3 DNA reads as TGTGCCAGCAGGCCAACAGGGGATAATCCCTACGAGCAGTACTTC.

CDR3 region: CASSALSSGTGGEQYF. The DNA for the CDR3 is TGTGCCAGCAGCGCCCTCTCCTCCGGGACAGGGGGGGAGCAGTACTTC. The V gene is TRBV9, the J gene TRBJ2-7; 11 nucleotides line up with TRBD1. The CDR3 extends over 16 amino acids. After removal of 3 bases from V and 7 bases from J, the junction contained 12 bases not matched to a gene. The germline gives CDR1 SGDLS, CDR2 YYNGEE.

The CDR3 coding sequence is TGTGCCAGCAGCCCCGGGCTAGCGGGGGGGGAAGAGACCCAGTACTTC. It translates to CASSPGLAGGEETQYF. The chain employs TRBV5-4 and TRBJ2-5; 12 bases are a match to TRBD2. The CDR3 totals 16 residues. The trim removed 4 bases at V and 3 bases at J, leaving 7 bases unmatched. Per the germline V gene, CDR1 is SGHNT and CDR2 is YYREEE (reference sequence).

The table lists this clone with a count of one. This chain connects TRBV7-2 to TRBJ2-1; D is perhaps TRBD1 (6 bases). Germline CDR1 and CDR2: SGHTA and FQGNSA. The germline V and J ends were trimmed by 2 bases and 5 bases, with 13 bases remaining between them. This CDR3 is 15 amino acids long. The DNA of the CDR3 is TGTGCCAGCAGCTTAAGTCAGGGGTACCACAATGAGCAGTTCTTC. Translating gives CASSLSQGYHNEQFF.

The chain is built from TRBV15 and TRBJ2-1; 8 positions match TRBD2. Germline trimming cut 0 bases from V and 8 bases from J; bases unmatched to any gene: 6. Germline lookup yields CDR1 LNHNV and CDR2 YYDKDF (reference sequence). This CDR3 is 15 amino acids long. CDR3 in amino acids: CATSRDGTSLDEQFF. The DNA of the CDR3 is TGTGCCACCAGCAGAGATGGGACTAGTCTCGATGAGCAGTTCTTC.

J is TRBJ2-2 and V is TRBV6-1; D call uncertain. Germline CDR1 is MNHNS and CDR2 is SASEGT. V was shortened by 2 bases and J by 1 base, with 8 bases between the two germline ends. This CDR3 region has 15 residues. The CDR3 reads CASSELAQNTGELFF. DNA of the CDR3: TGTGCCAGCAGTGAATTGGCACAGAACACCGGGGAGCTGTTTTTT.

The rearrangement links TRBV5-1 to TRBJ2-3; D unclear. Trimming removed 0 bases from V and 6 bases from J, with 8 bases in between. CDR3 size: 13 residues. CDR1 SGHRS and CDR2 YFSETQ come from the germline V gene. The CDR3 protein is CASSLGPSDTQYF. CDR3 nucleotides: TGCGCCAGCAGCTTGGGTCCCTCGGATACGCAGTATTTT.

This clone occurred a few times. This sequence joins TRBV2 and TRBJ2-7, with D uncertain. The length of the CDR3 is 14 residues. Germline V gives CDR1 SNHLY, CDR2 FYNNEI. V was clipped by 4 bases and J by 2 bases, with 12 bases between them. The CDR3 DNA reads TGTGCCAGCAGTGTACGCGGCGCAGCCTACGAGCAGTACTTC. It yields the protein CASSVRGAAYEQYF.

The J gene is TRBJ1-3, the V gene TRBV7-2; 7 bases map to TRBD1. Germline V gives CDR1 SGHTA, CDR2 FQGNSA. The trim removed 3 bases at V and 5 bases at J, leaving 7 bases unmatched. There are 15 residues in the CDR3. Here the CDR3 DNA reads TGTGCCAGCAGCTTCCCGACAGGGCCGAGAAACACCATATATTTT. It codes for CASSFPTGPRNTIYF.

The chain employs TRBV19 and TRBJ2-2, with 10 bases fitting TRBD2. V shed 10 bases, J shed 4 bases, and the junction held 9 bases outside the gene matches. CDR3 length equals 15 residues. Per the germline V gene, CDR1 is LNHDA and CDR2 is SQIVND (reference sequence). The CDR3 is CATSPSGGGTGELFF. For the CDR3, the DNA is TGTGCCACCTCGCCTAGCGGGGGTGGCACCGGGGAGCTGTTTTTT.

The V call is TRBV28, the J call TRBJ1-2, with 8 bases matching TRBD1. The CDR3 consists of 14 residues. The germline CDR1 and CDR2 sequences are MDHEN and SYDVKM. With 4 bases clipped from V and 8 bases from J, the junction kept 9 bases outside the gene matches. This CDR3 reads CASSSYRGARGYTF. The CDR3 DNA follows: TGTGCCAGCAGTTCTTACAGGGGGGCTCGGGGCTACACCTTC.

The chain combines TRBV9 with TRBJ2-4; 8 bases map to TRBD2. V lost 1 base, J lost 6 bases, and 15 bases stayed unmatched. The CDR3 is 18 residues long. Germline CDR1 is SGDLS and CDR2 is YYNGEE. CDR3 DNA: TGTGCCAGCAGCGTAATGGGATCGGTCGGGGGGGGTTCAAACATTCAGTACTTC. Translated, it gives CASSVMGSVGGGSNIQYF.

The chain recombines TRBV18 with TRBJ2-5; possible D gene TRBD1, 6 bases. Germline loops: CDR1 KGHSH, CDR2 LQKENI. The CDR3 runs 13 residues. V was trimmed by 5 bases and J by 2 bases, leaving 9 bases between them. In DNA form, the CDR3 reads TGTGCCAGCTCATCCGGACAGCAAGAGACCCAGTACTTC. It translates to CASSSGQQETQYF.

J is TRBJ2-1 and V is TRBV11-3, with D unclear. V lost 1 base and J lost 15, with 13 bases in between. Germline CDR1 SGHNT, CDR2 YENEEA. The CDR3 is 12 residues long. The CDR3 reads CASSLGGQRSFF. The CDR3 region has the DNA TGTGCCAGCAGCTTAGGAGGCCAACGGTCGTTCTTC. The variable domain in full, completed from reference TRBV11-3 and TRBJ2-1, reads EAGVVQSPRYKIIEKKQPVAFWCNPISGHNTLYWYLQNLGQGPELLIRYENEEAVDDSQLPKDRFSAERLKGVDSTLKIQPAELGDSAVYLCASSLGGQRSFFGPGTRLTVL.

The chain uses TRBV10-1 and TRBJ2-3; 8 nucleotides line up with TRBD2. With V trimmed by 6 bases and J by 6 bases, 14 bases remained unmatched. Germline CDR1 WNHNN, CDR2 SYGVQD (reference sequence). The CDR3 is 16 residues long. CDR3 protein: CASSPTSGGGSDTQYF. The CDR3 DNA reads as TGCGCCAGCAGCCCGACGAGCGGGGGAGGCAGTGATACGCAGTATTTT.

The table lists this clone with a count of one. J is TRBJ2-6 and V is TRBV7-2, with TRBD2 matching over 8 bases. Germline CDR1 reads SGHTA; CDR2 reads FQGNSA. Trimming cost V 10 bases and J 3 bases; bases outside gene matches: 5. The CDR3 consists of 14 residues. CDR3 sequence: CATGGAHGANVLTF. Here the CDR3 DNA reads TGTGCCACCGGGGGGGCGCATGGGGCCAACGTCCTGACTTTC.

CDR3 nucleotides: TGTGCCAGTAGTATAGATAGGGTCGGAGGGCTCGGTGAGCAGTTCTTC. This encodes CASSIDRVGGLGEQFF. The chain recombines TRBV19 with TRBJ2-1; weak D call: TRBD2 (6 bases). This CDR3 is 16 amino acids long. V lost 0 bases, J lost 9 bases, and 18 bases lay in between. The germline V gene encodes CDR1 LNHDA and CDR2 SQIVND (reference sequence).

The gene calls are TRBV7-2 and TRBJ2-3, with 7 bases fitting TRBD2. This CDR3 region has 14 residues. Trimming cost V 5 bases and J 4 bases; bases outside gene matches: 6. In germline, CDR1 is SGHTA, CDR2 FQGNSA. The CDR3, as DNA: TGTGCCAGCAGCCAGGGACTACTCGCAGATACGCAGTATTTT. Residues: CASSQGLLADTQYF.